A selection of T cell receptor beta chains follows, all from one sample in a study of CD4+ T cells in melanoma. Produced via immunoSEQ multiplex PCR; TCRdb's table is partial and in-frame only. Of more than 9,500 clones in the sample, over 60% were seen once. The sequencing input was tumor tissue. The receptors stem from a human donor with melanoma. The CDR3 runs from the conserved cysteine through the conserved F or W. A D gene is named only where the DNA matches it firmly. Only some rows state a clone size, as once, few, many or a class for expanded clones.

medium-sized,13,TRBJ2-5,TRBV18,-,CASSPTGPETQYF,TGTGCCAGCTCACCGACGGGACCTGAGACCCAGTACTTC
once,15,TRBJ2-3,TRBV10-3,TRBD1,CAIRPGQGSTDTQYF,TGTGCCATCAGACCGGGACAGGGAAGCACAGATACGCAGTATTTT
few,16,TRBJ2-1,TRBV9,TRBD2,CASSVVPSGGADEQFF,TGTGCCAGCAGCGTAGTCCCCAGCGGGGGGGCCGATGAGCAGTTCTTC
-,16,TRBJ1-3,TRBV18,-,CASSLNRESSGNTIYF,TGTGCCAGCTCACTTAACAGGGAGAGCTCTGGAAACACCATATATTTT
-,15,TRBJ1-3,TRBV4-1,-,CASSQGPQPGNTIYF,TGCGCCAGCAGCCAAGGTCCTCAACCGGGAAACACCATATATTTT
-,17,TRBJ2-2,TRBV7-6,-,CASSLVPPPSRTGELFF,TGTGCCAGCAGCTTAGTGCCCCCCCCCTCGAGGACCGGGGAGCTGTTTTTT
few,11,TRBJ2-1,TRBV2,-,CASSVRDEQFF,TGTGCCAGCAGTGTGAGGGATGAGCAGTTCTTC
-,16,TRBJ2-7,TRBV4-1,TRBD2,CASSHRTGGLTYEQYF,TGCGCCAGCAGCCACCGTACGGGGGGACTAACCTACGAGCAGTACTTC
-,12,TRBJ2-3,TRBV2,-,CASRGAGDTQYF,TGTGCCAGCAGAGGGGCGGGAGATACGCAGTATTTT
-,14,TRBJ1-5,TRBV7-9,-,CASSAGAGEQPQHF,TGTGCCAGCAGCGCCGGAGCGGGTGAACAGCCCCAGCATTTT
medium-sized,15,TRBJ2-2,TRBV19,-,CATQGGRPNTGELFF,TGTGCCACCCAGGGAGGCAGGCCAAACACCGGGGAGCTGTTTTTT
-,15,TRBJ2-3,TRBV7-7,TRBD2,CASSPLAGGSDTQYF,TGTGCCAGCAGCCCTCTAGCGGGGGGTTCAGATACGCAGTATTTT
-,14,TRBJ1-2,TRBV6-9,-,CASSYSWGFYGYTF,TGTGCCAGCAGTTATTCCTGGGGCTTCTATGGCTACACCTTC
medium-sized,14,TRBJ2-7,TRBV29-1,-,CSVKGRKSPYEQYF,TGCAGCGTTAAAGGCAGAAAGTCACCCTACGAGCAGTACTTC
-,15,TRBJ1-2,TRBV2,-,CASSESAANVYGYTF,TGTGCCAGCAGTGAGAGCGCGGCGAATGTCTATGGCTACACCTTC
-,16,TRBJ1-1,TRBV4-1,-,CASSQDFDSLNTEAFF,TGCGCCAGCAGCCAAGATTTTGACAGCCTGAACACTGAAGCTTTCTTT
once,15,TRBJ2-7,TRBV10-2,-,CASSDREETRYEQYF,TGCGCCAGCAGTGACAGGGAGGAGACCCGCTACGAGCAGTACTTC
-,14,TRBJ1-4,TRBV5-1,-,CASSLGGMNEKLFF,TGCGCCAGCAGCTTGGGAGGGATGAATGAAAAACTGTTTTTT
-,14,TRBJ1-2,TRBV18,TRBD1,CASSPTGGADGYTF,TGTGCCAGCTCACCAACAGGGGGCGCCGATGGCTACACCTTC
-,13,TRBJ2-5,TRBV29-1,-,CSVEVGAQETQYF,TGCAGCGTTGAAGTGGGCGCCCAAGAGACCCAGTACTTC
once,14,TRBJ2-7,TRBV7-2,-,CASSLSSGPYEQYF,TGTGCCAGCAGCTTATCTTCCGGTCCCTACGAGCAGTACTTC
-,14,TRBJ1-4,TRBV7-9,-,CASSRQGSDEKLFF,TGTGCCAGCAGCCGTCAGGGGAGTGATGAAAAACTGTTTTTT
-,12,TRBJ1-4,TRBV30,-,CAWSAIKEKLFF,TGTGCCTGGAGTGCTATCAAGGAAAAACTGTTTTTT
few,14,TRBJ1-4,TRBV5-8,TRBD1,CASSSGQGNEKLFF,TGTGCCAGCAGCTCAGGACAGGGGAATGAAAAACTGTTTTTT
-,16,TRBJ1-2,TRBV4-1,TRBD1,CASSHGTGDFGYGYTF,TGCGCCAGCAGCCACGGGACAGGGGATTTCGGCTATGGCTACACCTTC
-,15,TRBJ2-1,TRBV6-5,-,CASSYSIVGGNEQFF,TGTGCCAGCAGTTACTCGATTGTAGGTGGGAATGAGCAGTTCTTC
-,15,TRBJ2-3,TRBV5-1,-,CASTEGGGSTDTQYF,TGCGCCAGCACCGAAGGGGGGGGCAGCACAGATACGCAGTATTTT
few,12,TRBJ1-1,TRBV25-1,TRBD1,CASRTGNGEAFF,TGTGCCAGTCGGACAGGGAACGGTGAAGCTTTCTTT
medium-sized,18,TRBJ2-3,TRBV21-1,-,CASGHLDGTGGPTDTQYF,TGTGCCAGCGGCCACCTAGATGGGACAGGGGGCCCAACAGATACGCAGTATTTT
medium-sized,13,TRBJ2-7,TRBV30,TRBD1,CAFRDRGLYEQYF,TGTGCCTTCCGGGACAGGGGGCTGTACGAGCAGTACTTC
-,14,TRBJ2-2,TRBV7-8,-,CASSPDPPPGELFF,TGTGCCAGCAGCCCCGACCCACCCCCCGGGGAGCTGTTTTTT
-,15,TRBJ2-7,TRBV4-2,-,CASSSPGEVLDEQYF,TGTGCCAGCAGCTCCCCGGGAGAGGTCCTCGACGAGCAGTACTTC
-,15,TRBJ1-5,TRBV13,TRBD1,CASSLSGTGNQPQHF,TGTGCCAGCAGCCTCTCCGGGACAGGGAATCAGCCCCAGCATTTT
-,15,TRBJ1-6,TRBV2,TRBD1,CASSAGTGDNSPLHF,TGTGCCAGCAGTGCCGGGACAGGGGATAATTCACCCCTCCACTTT
few,12,TRBJ2-7,TRBV6-5,TRBD1,CASSNRGSEQYF,TGTGCCAGCAGTAACAGGGGCAGCGAGCAGTACTTC
-,14,TRBJ2-1,TRBV30,TRBD2,CARERGGHRNEQFF,TGTGCCCGAGAGCGGGGGGGCCATAGGAATGAGCAGTTCTTC
-,14,TRBJ1-6,TRBV19,-,CASSLGVPNSPLHF,TGTGCCAGTAGTTTGGGGGTCCCTAATTCACCCCTCCACTTT
-,15,TRBJ2-3,TRBV7-8,-,CASRSGLEATDTQYF,TGTGCCAGCAGGTCGGGACTGGAGGCCACAGATACGCAGTATTTT
-,13,TRBJ1-1,TRBV6-6,-,CASSYSRNTEAFF,TGTGCCAGCAGTTACTCCAGGAACACTGAAGCTTTCTTT
-,18,TRBJ2-3,TRBV15,TRBD1,CATSRDRRGGSSTDTQYF,TGTGCCACCAGCAGAGATCGCCGAGGGGGCTCAAGCACAGATACGCAGTATTTT
-,14,TRBJ1-1,TRBV12-5,TRBD1,CASVPSGGRTEAFF,TGTGCTAGTGTCCCCTCAGGGGGGAGGACTGAAGCTTTCTTT
-,15,TRBJ2-1,TRBV5-5,TRBD1,CASSQTGSSYNEQFF,TGTGCCAGCAGCCAGACAGGGAGCTCCTACAATGAGCAGTTCTTC
few,14,TRBJ1-2,TRBV27,-,CASGPGQPIYGYTF,TGTGCCAGCGGACCCGGACAGCCAATCTATGGCTACACCTTC
-,11,TRBJ1-2,TRBV5-6,TRBD1,CASSQGTANTF,TGTGCCAGCAGCCAGGGGACAGCAAACACCTTC
-,13,TRBJ1-1,TRBV9,-,CASSVGILTEAFF,TGTGCCAGCAGCGTAGGGATTCTCACTGAAGCTTTCTTT
-,14,TRBJ2-3,TRBV30,-,CAWGSGLSTDTQYF,TGTGCCTGGGGGTCGGGCCTTAGCACAGATACGCAGTATTTT
-,16,TRBJ1-4,TRBV6-5,-,CASSYLHAGDNEKLFF,TGTGCCAGCAGTTACTTGCATGCAGGGGATAATGAAAAACTGTTTTTT
-,15,TRBJ1-1,TRBV6-1,-,CASTLGGGMNTEAFF,TGTGCCAGCACCCTGGGGGGAGGGATGAACACTGAAGCTTTCTTT
-,13,TRBJ1-2,TRBV5-4,-,CASSVQTNYGYTF,TGTGCCAGCAGCGTCCAGACTAACTATGGCTACACCTTC
few,14,TRBJ2-7,TRBV12-5,-,CASAVGGGSYEQYF,TGTGCTAGTGCCGTGGGTGGGGGTTCCTACGAGCAGTACTTC
once,13,TRBJ2-7,TRBV18,-,CASSPGPGTEQYF,TGTGCCAGCTCACCTGGTCCGGGGACCGAGCAGTACTTC
-,14,TRBJ1-6,TRBV6-1,-,CAILKAGGNSPLHF,TGTGCCATCCTGAAAGCAGGTGGAAATTCACCCCTCCACTTT
-,16,TRBJ1-5,TRBV4-2,-,CASSLGVRAAVGPQHF,TGTGCCAGCAGCTTAGGTGTGCGGGCGGCCGTAGGGCCCCAGCATTTT
-,15,TRBJ1-6,TRBV5-4,TRBD1,CASSSSTGKDSPLHF,TGTGCCAGCAGCTCCTCGACAGGGAAGGATTCACCCCTCCACTTT
few,16,TRBJ2-3,TRBV7-3,TRBD2,CASSLPGGTVADTQYF,TGTGCCAGCAGCTTACCCGGGGGGACGGTCGCAGATACGCAGTATTTT
-,16,TRBJ2-7,TRBV5-6,-,CASSPGGRTGYYEQYF,TGTGCCAGCAGCCCGGGGGGCCGGACGGGATACTACGAGCAGTACTTC